The subject of this entry is one TCR beta chain. The CDR3 is made up of 14 amino acids. Germline V CDR1 and CDR2: LGHDT, YNNKEL (reference sequence). Trimming shortened V by 0 bases and J by 4 bases, and 10 bases separated the two germline ends. Participant-reported clinical history was the basis for cohort assignment. These data belong to a study of blood T cell repertoires in COVID-19. Clones were read by immunoSEQ multiplex PCR, and TCRdb kept only the in-frame ones, dropping some. The data contain under 500,000 clones, around 91% of them singletons. Sample: PBMCs or T cells enriched from blood (not recorded which). This TCR was sampled from a man aged 30 to 45 who had recovered from COVID-19. This chain joins TRBV3-1 (or the pseudogene TRBV3-2) and TRBJ2-7; D may be TRBD2 (5 bases). As DNA, the CDR3 is TGTGCCAGCAGCCAAGAAGGCGGGTTTTACGAGCAGTACTTC. Translating gives CASSQEGGFYEQYF.